These T cell receptor beta chains were read from a single sample in a study of T cells in Graves' hyperthyroidism and ophthalmopathy. TCRdb redid the calling of the multiplex PCR reads with MiXCR, one entry per CDR3 protein. This table has hundreds of thousands of distinct CDR3 sequences, roughly 13% appearing once. The specimen was blood. Receptors were obtained from a woman aged 18-35 years with Graves' hyperthyroidism. Both conserved end residues are trimmed from each CDR3. Some rows mark clone size as missing; the rest say once, few, many or name a class of expanded clone.

abundance: many; v_gene: TRBV20-1; j_gene: TRBJ2-5; CDR3aa: SARVQGVETQY
abundance: .; v_gene: TRBV10-3; j_gene: TRBJ2-1; CDR3aa: AISDRGRYNEQF
abundance: many; v_gene: TRBV6-1; j_gene: TRBJ1-5; CDR3aa: ATTGHYSNQPQH
abundance: .; v_gene: TRBV18; j_gene: TRBJ1-3; CDR3aa: ASSSLEGLRSDTIY
abundance: .; v_gene: TRBV9; j_gene: TRBJ2-3; CDR3aa: ASSVGIGEADTQY
abundance: many; v_gene: TRBV11-2; j_gene: TRBJ1-6; CDR3aa: ASSPPGQNSPLH
abundance: many; v_gene: TRBV3-1; j_gene: TRBJ2-3; CDR3aa: ASSPQGGGPFDTQY
abundance: many; v_gene: TRBV27; j_gene: TRBJ2-7; CDR3aa: ASSQRQGWYEQY
abundance: .; v_gene: TRBV9; j_gene: TRBJ1-1; CDR3aa: ASSATGPNTEAF
abundance: many; v_gene: TRBV20-1; j_gene: TRBJ1-6; CDR3aa: SASFTTDYNSPLH
abundance: many; v_gene: TRBV13; j_gene: TRBJ1-1; CDR3aa: ASSSRKVAMNTEAF
abundance: .; v_gene: TRBV7-2; j_gene: TRBJ1-2; CDR3aa: ASSLDRDNYGYT
abundance: .; v_gene: TRBV4-1; j_gene: TRBJ2-4; CDR3aa: ASSHKSGGIRDIQY
abundance: many; v_gene: TRBV12-3/TRBV12-4; j_gene: TRBJ2-5; CDR3aa: ASSPFRAPETQY
abundance: many; v_gene: TRBV29-1; j_gene: TRBJ2-1; CDR3aa: SVEEGSINYNEQF
abundance: .; v_gene: TRBV30; j_gene: TRBJ2-6; CDR3aa: AWGREPGANVLT
abundance: few; v_gene: TRBV6-1; j_gene: TRBJ2-7; CDR3aa: ATLPGQGTYEQY
abundance: once; v_gene: TRBV4-2; j_gene: TRBJ1-5; CDR3aa: ASSQDGNRQSAQH
abundance: few; v_gene: TRBV6-1; j_gene: TRBJ1-2; CDR3aa: ASLGTGGYT
abundance: .; v_gene: TRBV12-3/TRBV12-4; j_gene: TRBJ2-1; CDR3aa: ASSSRDRGIEQF
abundance: .; v_gene: TRBV7-8; j_gene: TRBJ1-6; CDR3aa: ASSLGAQGGSPLH
abundance: few; v_gene: TRBV12-3/TRBV12-4; j_gene: TRBJ2-5; CDR3aa: ASSLRFFQETQY
abundance: many; v_gene: TRBV2; j_gene: TRBJ1-5; CDR3aa: ASSIGADGNQPQH
abundance: many; v_gene: TRBV10-3; j_gene: TRBJ2-7; CDR3aa: AIGTGGTYEQY
abundance: many; v_gene: TRBV7-3; j_gene: TRBJ2-5; CDR3aa: ASSLMGGPSETQY